This entry describes one TCR beta chain. The antigen is unknown. The data originate from a study of shared clonotypes between healthy human individuals. Points from the study as a whole: The generation probabilities recorded for non-shared clonotypes fell below those of clonotypes shared by all four donors. Roughly 5% of naive CD4 clonotypes were common to a handful of donors.

The DNA input per sorted-subset replicate PCR was around 200 ng, corresponding to some 33,000 T cell genomes. Profiling relied on immunoSEQ multiplex PCR, and the TCRdb table lists in-frame clones only, not all of them. Counted here are about 2.1 million clones, approximately 92% occurring once; the ten biggest clones make up 1.5% to 2%. Germline CDR1 SNHLY, CDR2 FYNNEI. The J segment lost 3 bases and the V segment lost 8 bases, leaving 1 base of the junction unmatched. The CDR3 runs 12 residues. The naive CD8 fraction comprised CD45RO-negative cells positively selected for CCR7 and excluded terminally differentiated effector memory CD45RA+ cells.

This TCR was sampled from a man aged 18 to 29 in good health. Some clones in this sample may be carry-over from other donors' samples. The rearrangement uses TRBV2 and TRBJ2-7, with 10 bases lining up with TRBD1. The material sequenced was naive CD8+ T cells from PBMCs. CDR3 residues: CASWDRGYEQYF. The CDR3 region has the DNA TGTGCCAGCTGGGACAGGGGCTACGAGCAGTACTTC. The whole variable domain, filled in from reference TRBV2 and TRBJ2-7, reads EPEVTQTPSHQVTQMGQEVILRCVPISNHLYFYWYRQILGQKVEFLVSFYNNEISEKSEIFDDQFSVERPDGSNFTLKIRSTKLEDSAMYFCASWDRGYEQYFGPGTRLTVT.